The 5 T cell receptor beta chains reported below all come from one sample, sequenced in a study of blood T cells in healthy people across ages. A J-beta primer mix and a sample-barcoded 5' primer were used in a second PCR of roughly 7 to 12 cycles. TCRdb re-called the 5' RACE reads through MiXCR, storing one row per CDR3 protein. This sample yields 1 million to 1.2 million distinct CDR3 sequences, of which less than 45% are seen a single time; less than 15% belongs to the top ten. The sample comprised blood. These receptors were taken from a man aged 18 to 30 in good health.

The chain couples TRBV27 to TRBJ1-4; D remains ambiguous. V gave up 6 bases and J gave up 4 bases, with 12 bases separating them. There are 14 residues in the CDR3. Germline-derived CDR1 and CDR2 are MNHEY and SMNVEV (reference sequence). CDR3 nucleotides: TGTGCCAGCAGAATGGGCAGACTTAATGAAAAACTGTTTTTT. Its protein product is CASRMGRLNEKLFF.

This chain links TRBV25-1 with TRBJ2-3, with D possibly matching TRBD2 (6 bases). V was trimmed by 1 base and J by 5 bases, leaving 13 bases between them. Germline V gene sequence: CDR1 MGHDK, CDR2 SYGVNS. The CDR3 is made up of 15 amino acids. CDR3 nucleotides: TGTGCCAGCAGTGAATCGGCGGGGTACAGAGATACGCAGTATTTT. This gives the protein CASSESAGYRDTQYF. Based on the CDR3 plus reference TRBV25-1 and TRBJ2-3, the full variable domain is EADIYQTPRYLVIGTGKKITLECSQTMGHDKMYWYQQDPGMELHLIHYSYGVNSTEKGDLSSESTVSRIRTEHFPLTLESARPSHTSQYLCASSESAGYRDTQYFGPGTRLTVL.

The chain is built from TRBV20-1 and TRBJ2-1; no definite D call. The J call is uncertain, as TRBJ2-7 better fits the DNA end. Germline loops: CDR1 DFQATT, CDR2 SNEGSKA (reference sequence). This CDR3 spans 14 amino acids. The CDR3 DNA is TGCAGTGCTCCTTATGCCAGTTCCTACAATGAGCAGTACTTC. Residues: CSAPYASSYNEQYF.

The rearrangement joins TRBV9 to TRBJ2-2; the D gene is possibly TRBD1 (5 bases). Germline CDR1 SGDLS, CDR2 YYNGEE. Between the trimmed V and J ends, which lost 0 bases and 5 bases, there was a span of 17 bases. The CDR3 length is 17 residues. In nucleotides, the CDR3 is TGTGCCAGCAGCGTAGGCGCCTCCGGACAAGGGACCGGGGAGCTGTTTTTT. Protein sequence: CASSVGASGQGTGELFF. The full variable domain, completed using reference TRBV9 and TRBJ2-2, is DSGVTQTPKHLITATGQRVTLRCSPRSGDLSVYWYQQSLDQGLQFLIQYYNGEERAKGNILERFSAQQFPDLHSELNLSSLELGDSALYFCASSVGASGQGTGELFFGEGSRLTVL.

The chain recombines TRBV29-1 with TRBJ1-1, with D perhaps matching TRBD1 (5 bases). The CDR3 totals 11 residues. The V end was cut by 4 bases, the J end by 7 bases, with 10 bases between. CDR1 and CDR2 (germline): SQVTM, ANQGSEA. For the CDR3, the DNA is TGCAGCGTTGGGGAGACAGTTGAAGCTTTCTTT. Protein: CSVGETVEAFF. The full variable domain, in which reference TRBV29-1 and TRBJ1-1 provide the parts outside the CDR3, is SAVISQKPSRDICQRGTSLTIQCQVDSQVTMMFWYRQQPGQSLTLIATANQGSEATYESGFVIDKFPISRPNLTFSTLTVSNMSPEDSSIYLCSVGETVEAFFGQGTRLTVV.